The present T cell receptor (beta chain) was sequenced within a study of blood T cells in healthy people across ages. This clonotype occurred a few times. As yet, its antigen is unknown. Through a sample-barcoded 5' primer and a J-beta primer mix, a second PCR was run for roughly 7 to 11 cycles. TCRdb recomputed calls from the 5' RACE reads with MiXCR, one row per CDR3 protein. The top ten clones hold roughly 31% of a sample with about 680,000 distinct CDR3 sequences, 49% of them seen once. Germline-derived CDR1 and CDR2 are MNHNY and SVGAGI (reference sequence). CDR3 size: 13 residues. V lost 6 bases to trimming and J lost 7 bases, with 12 bases between them. Study-level results: The diversity estimates, figures obtained from one million T cells, were considered underestimates. Among long-lived donors, naive CD4+ cells were more numerous and diversity higher than in aged donors.

Drawing of peripheral blood yielded approximately 10 milliliters from each donor. The clonotype was recovered from a woman aged 60 to 75 in good health. Sequenced sample: blood. This chain joins TRBV6-6 and TRBJ1-4; possible D gene TRBD1, 6 bases. The CDR3 region is CASSRGQIEKLFF. The CDR3 bases are TGTGCCAGCAGCCGTGGACAGATTGAAAAACTGTTTTTT.